This passage covers 19 T cell receptor beta chains from one sample sequenced in a study of radiotherapy plus CTLA-4 blockade in lung cancer. Libraries were prepared by immunoSEQ multiplex PCR; TCRdb keeps only in-frame clonotypes and omits some of them. This table holds about 120,000 clones, over 80% found once. Material: peripheral blood, obtained from a patient treated with radiotherapy plus ipilimumab. These receptors all come from a human donor with non-small cell lung cancer that progressed on radiotherapy plus ipilimumab.

The chain links TRBV18 to TRBJ1-2; TRBD1 matches 9 bases. CDR1 and CDR2 (germline): KGHSH, LQKENI. V lost 3 bases and J lost 7; bases outside the gene matches: 12. The CDR3 sequence is 16 residues long. The CDR3 DNA is TGTGCCAGCTCACCGGGACAGGGCCTAGAAAGGCCTGGCTACACCTTC. This translates into CASSPGQGLERPGYTF.

J is TRBJ2-7 and V is TRBV19; D is unresolved. The germline V gene encodes CDR1 LNHDA and CDR2 SQIVND (reference sequence). The length of the CDR3 is 14 residues. V was pared by 6 bases and J by 1 base, with 13 bases between. The CDR3 region has the DNA TGTGCCAGTAGCCGTCGGCTAGAGTCCTACGAGCAGTACTTC. Its protein product is CASSRRLESYEQYF.

The rearrangement joins TRBV18 to TRBJ2-5; no reliable D call. Trimming took 6 bases from V and 1 from J, leaving 9 bases between them. CDR1 KGHSH and CDR2 LQKENI come from the germline V gene. CDR3 length: 13 amino acids. CDR3 region: CASSRVLQETQYF. CDR3 DNA sequence: TGTGCCAGCTCCCGGGTACTCCAAGAGACCCAGTACTTC. The variable domain in full, completed from reference TRBV18 and TRBJ2-5, reads NAGVMQNPRHLVRRRGQEARLRCSPMKGHSHVYWYRQLPEEGLKFMVYLQKENIIDESGMPKERFSAEFPKEGPSILRIQQVVRGDSAAYFCASSRVLQETQYFGPGTRLLVL.

The chain uses TRBV5-6 and TRBJ2-1; D is ambiguous. V gave up 0 bases and J gave up 5 bases, with 3 bases separating them. CDR3 length equals 12 residues. Germline V lookup: CDR1 SGHDT, CDR2 YYEEEE. As DNA, the CDR3 is TGTGCCAGCAGCTTGGACGACAATGAGCAGTTCTTC. This gives the protein CASSLDDNEQFF.

This clone appeared once. V is TRBV27 and J is TRBJ2-5; no firm D call. This CDR3 has 15 residues. Trimming pared 1 base from V and 5 bases from J, leaving 14 bases between. Per the germline V gene, CDR1 is MNHEY and CDR2 is SMNVEV (reference sequence). The CDR3 DNA is TGTGCCAGCAGTTTATTGCCTAGGCTCTCGGAGACCCAGTACTTC. Its protein is CASSLLPRLSETQYF.

This sequence joins TRBV25-1 and TRBJ1-1; the D is unclear. The V end was cut by 6 bases, the J end by 5 bases, with 16 bases between. This CDR3 is 14 amino acids long. The germline V gene has CDR1 MGHDK and CDR2 SYGVNS. CDR3 region: CASRRLGSATEAFF. The DNA for the CDR3 is TGTGCCAGCAGACGGTTGGGCTCGGCGACTGAAGCTTTCTTT. The whole variable domain, filled in from reference TRBV25-1 and TRBJ1-1, reads EADIYQTPRYLVIGTGKKITLECSQTMGHDKMYWYQQDPGMELHLIHYSYGVNSTEKGDLSSESTVSRIRTEHFPLTLESARPSHTSQYLCASRRLGSATEAFFGQGTRLTVV.

V gene TRBV19 combines with J gene TRBJ2-7, with a tentative D call TRBD1 (7 bases). V was clipped by 3 bases and J by 3 bases, with 12 bases between them. Per germline, CDR1 LNHDA and CDR2 SQIVND (reference sequence). The CDR3 spans 14 residues. The CDR3 coding sequence is TGTGCCAGTAGTATTCCAGGGGGGATCTACGAGCAGTACTTC. As protein: CASSIPGGIYEQYF.

The V and J genes are TRBV6-5 and TRBJ1-2; D unresolved. There are 16 residues in the CDR3. Trimming removed 0 bases from V and 0 bases from J, with 11 bases in between. CDR1 and CDR2 (germline): MNHEY, SVGAGI. Here the CDR3 reads CASSYSKGTTNYGYTF. The CDR3, as DNA: TGTGCCAGCAGTTACTCGAAGGGTACGACTAACTATGGCTACACCTTC.

In the case of this clone: A junction boundary mismatches the germline segment, possibly from a read error. The rearrangement links TRBV7-9 to TRBJ2-1; TRBD2 matches 8 bases. CDR1 and CDR2 from the germline V gene are SEHNR and FQNEAQ (reference sequence). The CDR3 is 17 residues long. CDR3 sequence reads: CASSPLGAGGSNNEQFF. The CDR3 coding sequence is TGTGCCAGCAGCCCCCTGGGGGCGGGAGGCTCCAACAATGAGCAGTTCTTC.

Concerning this clone itself: The junction shows a germline mismatch at one end, possibly a read error. The same CDR3 also results from other DNA sequences found in this sample. V and J are TRBV7-6 and TRBJ2-2, with a possible D match to TRBD2 (6 bases). Germline CDR1 SGHVS, CDR2 FNYEAQ. CDR3 length: 16 residues. The CDR3 bases are TGCGCCAGCAGCTTAGTTGGGACTCCGAACACCGGGGAGCTGTTTTTT. It encodes CASSLVGTPNTGELFF.

This chain joins TRBV30 and TRBJ2-7; D gene unclear. This CDR3 is built from 11 residues. V dropped 5 bases and J dropped 3 bases, with 8 bases sitting between them. Germline values: CDR1 GTSNPN, CDR2 SVGIG (reference sequence). CDR3 DNA: TGTGCCTGGGGGCGAAACTACGAGCAGTACTTC. Amino acids: CAWGRNYEQYF.

The chain has TRBV7-9 and TRBJ1-2; D gene ambiguous. Germline-derived CDR1 and CDR2 are SEHNR and FQNEAQ (reference sequence). With 1 base removed from V and 4 bases from J, the gap between germline ends came to 10 bases. This CDR3 spans 14 amino acids. This CDR3 is CASSLDGGLYGYTF. The CDR3, as DNA: TGTGCCAGCAGCTTAGACGGAGGCCTCTATGGCTACACCTTC. Supplemented by reference TRBV7-9 and TRBJ1-2, the full variable domain reads DTGVSQNPRHKITKRGQNVTFRCDPISEHNRLYWYRQTLGQGPEFLTYFQNEAQLEKSRLLSDRFSAERPKGSFSTLEIQRTEQGDSAMYLCASSLDGGLYGYTFGSGTRLTVV.

This sequence joins TRBV6-1 and TRBJ2-7, with no clear D. CDR3 length equals 13 residues. CDR1 and CDR2 (germline): MNHNS, SASEGT. V dropped 5 bases and J dropped 1 base, with 9 bases sitting between them. This CDR3 reads CASSIGMSYEQYF. The CDR3 DNA sequence: TGTGCCAGCAGTATAGGGATGTCCTACGAGCAGTACTTC.

The chain has TRBV11-2 and TRBJ1-2; 8 positions match TRBD1. Trimming at V came to 5 bases and at J to 7 bases, leaving 6 bases not matched to a gene. The CDR3 consists of 13 residues. Germline loops: CDR1 SGHAT, CDR2 FQNNGV. CDR3 nucleotide sequence: TGTGCCAGCAGCCCTGACAGGGGTGGTGGCTACACCTTC. Protein product: CASSPDRGGGYTF.

The V call is TRBV9, the J call TRBJ2-1, with 14 bases lining up with TRBD2. V was clipped by 4 bases and J by 7 bases; unmatched bases: 4. Germline V gives CDR1 SGDLS, CDR2 YYNGEE. The CDR3 spans 15 residues. The CDR3 region is CASSPGTSGSNEQFF. CDR3 nucleotide sequence: TGTGCCAGCAGCCCCGGGACTAGCGGGAGTAATGAGCAGTTCTTC.

The rearrangement joins TRBV27 to TRBJ2-7, with 10 bases lining up with TRBD1. The ends lost 6 bases at V and 4 bases at J; junction bases unmatched: 6. Germline values: CDR1 MNHEY, CDR2 SMNVEV (reference sequence). The CDR3 spans 14 residues. CDR3 sequence reads: CASSPGTGVYEQYF. The CDR3 nucleotides read TGTGCCAGCAGCCCAGGGACAGGGGTGTACGAGCAGTACTTC.

The genes are TRBV7-8 and TRBJ2-6; 8 bases map to TRBD1. This CDR3 spans 18 amino acids. Germline V gene sequence: CDR1 SGHVS, CDR2 FQNEAQ. Trimming removed 5 bases from V and 2 bases from J; junction bases left unmatched: 11. CDR3 coding DNA: TGTGCCAGCAGCAAGACAGGGGTTTCGCAACCTGGGGCCAACGTCCTGACTTTC. Encoded protein: CASSKTGVSQPGANVLTF.

J is TRBJ1-5 and V is TRBV7-4; 7 bases map to TRBD1. The CDR3 spans 18 residues. The germline V gene has CDR1 SGHVT and CDR2 SQSDAQ. V shed 2 bases and J 2 bases; nucleotides not matched to a gene: 12. DNA of the CDR3: TGTGCCAGCAGCTTAAGAAATGACAGGGTCATCGGCAATCAGCCCCAGCATTTT. Protein sequence: CASSLRNDRVIGNQPQHF.

The chain employs TRBV2 and TRBJ2-3; 11 bases agree with TRBD1. The CDR3 has 15 residues. In germline, CDR1 is SNHLY, CDR2 FYNNEI. The ends lost 6 bases at V and 4 bases at J; junction bases unmatched: 6. CDR3 region: CASRPGQGEADTQYF. The DNA of the CDR3 is TGTGCCAGCAGGCCGGGACAGGGGGAGGCAGATACGCAGTATTTT. Full variable domain (remainder filled in from reference TRBV2 and TRBJ2-3): EPEVTQTPSHQVTQMGQEVILRCVPISNHLYFYWYRQILGQKVEFLVSFYNNEISEKSEIFDDQFSVERPDGSNFTLKIRSTKLEDSAMYFCASRPGQGEADTQYFGPGTRLTVL.